This T cell receptor beta chain comes out of a study of cytomegalovirus exposure and HLA in healthy donors. With regard to this clone: Its antigen is unidentified.

Points from the study as a whole: Later analysis suggested links between common viral pathogens and several top significant clusters. Later analysis associated a missense DCLRE1C variant with TCR beta V- and J-gene trimming. Some public TCRs appeared in many individuals, while most sequences were rare. Equally common other TCR beta chains were less clonally expanded than HLA-associated ones, a later analysis found.

Germline CDR1 is SGHRS and CDR2 is YFSETQ. V lost 7 bases, J lost 3 bases, and 13 bases lay in between. This CDR3 is 13 amino acids long. Both 60 Vbeta primers and 13 Jbeta primers went into the PCR. This table comes from immunoSEQ multiplex PCR, and its TCRdb copy is limited to in-frame clones, with some not included. The sample consists of fewer than 180,000 clones, roughly three quarters of them appearing once. The origin of this receptor is a human donor in good health. This chain connects TRBV5-1 to TRBJ1-1; possibly TRBD1 for D (6 bases). The sequenced sample was PBMCs. CDR3 DNA: TGCGCCAGCGGGAGGGGGGGGGACACTGAAGCTTTCTTT. Translation: CASGRGGDTEAFF.